The 20 T cell receptor beta chains below all came from one sample that was sequenced in a study of regulatory T cells in long-lasting Graves disease. Time point denoted: newly diagnosed GD, antithyroid drugs for less than 3 months. The TCR library was made from RNA that had been extracted from PBMCs in TRIzol. Building of the TCR beta libraries involved iRepertoire HTBI primers and Arm-PCR of CDR3 regions. TCRdb re-called the multiplex PCR reads with MiXCR, one entry per CDR3 protein. This repertoire shows roughly 420,000 distinct CDR3 sequences, about a sixth found once; its top ten account for roughly 10%. These data were also reused for a study on T cells in Graves' hyperthyroidism and ophthalmopathy.

Specimen: peripheral blood mononuclear cells (PBMCs), collected at new diagnosis, from a patient treated with antithyroid drugs. These receptor sequences come from a woman aged 25 to 39 with Graves disease.

In DNA form, the CDR3 reads TGTGCCAGTAGGCGTACTGGCGGGGGAGGGATCTCCTACGAGCAGTACTTC. Its translation is CASRRTGGGGISYEQYF. The chain employs TRBV19 and TRBJ2-7, with 7 bases that match TRBD2. After removal of 6 bases from V and 0 bases from J, the junction contained 14 bases not matched to a gene. The germline gives CDR1 LNHDA, CDR2 SQIVND (reference sequence). This CDR3 has 17 residues.

The gene calls are TRBV15 and TRBJ1-1, with D possibly TRBD1 on 5 matching bases. Germline-derived CDR1 and CDR2 are LNHNV and YYDKDF (reference sequence). V lost 0 bases to trimming and J lost 10 bases, with 12 bases between them. The CDR3 spans 13 residues. The CDR3 sequence is CATSREGGGLAFF. The CDR3 DNA is TGTGCCACCAGCAGAGAGGGGGGGGGTCTAGCTTTCTTT.

The sample holds many counts of this clonotype. The chain employs TRBV7-2 and TRBJ2-2, with D perhaps matching TRBD1 or TRBD2 (5 bases each). Trimming took off 3 bases at V and 4 bases at J, with 12 bases between the two ends. Germline V gene sequence: CDR1 SGHTA, CDR2 FQGNSA. This CDR3 is 15 amino acids long. CDR3 residues: CASSFLWGSTGELFF. CDR3 DNA sequence: TGTGCCAGCAGCTTTTTGTGGGGGAGCACCGGGGAGCTGTTTTTT.

The table lists this clonotype with many counts. This chain joins TRBV11-2 and TRBJ2-7, with D perhaps assigned TRBD1 or TRBD2 (5 bases each). The V gene's germline CDR1 is SGHAT and CDR2 FQNNGV. Trimming stripped 4 bases from V and 3 bases from J, with 10 bases between. The CDR3 has 13 amino acids. The CDR3 coding sequence is TGTGCCAGCAGCTCGGGACGGAGCTACGAGCAGTACTTC. Its protein is CASSSGRSYEQYF.

The sample holds many counts of this clonotype. V is TRBV18 and J is TRBJ2-2; 12 bases line up with TRBD1. Germline-derived CDR1 and CDR2 are KGHSH and LQKENI. This CDR3 region has 16 residues. The junction had 5 bases not matched to a gene; V was cut back by 3 bases and J by 6 bases. The CDR3 coding sequence is TGTGCCAGCTCACCTCAGGGACAGGGGGCCGCCGGGGAGCTGTTTTTT. It is translated as CASSPQGQGAAGELFF.

This clonotype was detected many times. This rearrangement joins TRBV7-9 to TRBJ2-3; 12 bases match TRBD2. CDR1 and CDR2 from the germline V gene are SEHNR and FQNEAQ (reference sequence). This CDR3 is built from 17 residues. V was clipped by 1 base and J by 3 bases; unmatched bases: 5. In nucleotides, the CDR3 is TGTGCCAGCAGCTTAGGGACTAGCGGGACGGGAACAGATACGCAGTATTTT. Translated, it gives CASSLGTSGTGTDTQYF. The variable domain in full, completed from reference TRBV7-9 and TRBJ2-3, reads DTGVSQNPRHKITKRGQNVTFRCDPISEHNRLYWYRQTLGQGPEFLTYFQNEAQLEKSRLLSDRFSAERPKGSFSTLEIQRTEQGDSAMYLCASSLGTSGTGTDTQYFGPGTRLTVL.

As to this clonotype: A much larger clone lies one base from this, so it may be a read error. V usage is TRBV7-2 and J usage is TRBJ2-7; 11 bases fit TRBD1. This CDR3 is 13 amino acids long. CDR1 SGHTA and CDR2 FQGNSA come from the germline V gene. J lost 7 bases, V lost 6 bases, and 5 bases had no gene match. The CDR3: CASRDRGPVEQYF. The CDR3 region has the DNA TGTGCCAGCAGGGACAGGGGGCCGGTTGAGCAGTACTTC.

This chain links TRBV24-1 with TRBJ2-1; 9 nucleotides match TRBD2. CDR3 length: 16 amino acids. CDR1 is KGHDR, CDR2 SFDVKD, per germline. V lost 6 bases, J lost 3 bases, and 8 bases stayed unmatched. The CDR3 loop reads CATSIQGGRDYNEQFF. CDR3 bases: TGTGCCACCAGTATACAAGGCGGGAGGGACTACAATGAGCAGTTCTTC.

This clonotype was observed many times. V and J are TRBV18 and TRBJ2-2, with a possible D match to TRBD2 (5 bases). The germline V gene encodes CDR1 KGHSH and CDR2 LQKENI. The CDR3 contains 16 residues. The V and J ends lost 2 bases and 1 base respectively, with 11 bases between them. CDR3 in amino acids: CASSPNRGRNTGELFF. DNA of the CDR3: TGTGCCAGCTCACCAAACCGAGGGAGGAACACCGGGGAGCTGTTTTTT. Looking up the rest from reference TRBV18 and TRBJ2-2 gives the full variable domain: NAGVMQNPRHLVRRRGQEARLRCSPMKGHSHVYWYRQLPEEGLKFMVYLQKENIIDESGMPKERFSAEFPKEGPSILRIQQVVRGDSAAYFCASSPNRGRNTGELFFGEGSRLTVL.

This clonotype was picked up many times. The rearrangement joins TRBV19 to TRBJ1-5, with unresolved D. Between the trimmed V and J ends, which lost 9 bases and 0 bases, there was a span of 9 bases. CDR3 size: 13 residues. In germline, CDR1 is LNHDA, CDR2 SQIVND (reference sequence). CDR3 amino acids: CASSGDSNQPQHF. CDR3 sequence (DNA): TGTGCCAGCTCCGGGGATAGCAATCAGCCCCAGCATTTT.

The chain recombines TRBV29-1 with TRBJ1-4; D is perhaps TRBD1 (5 bases). CDR3 length equals 13 residues. V was shortened by 3 bases and J by 5 bases, with 10 bases between the two germline ends. Germline CDR1 is SQVTM and CDR2 is ANQGSEA. CDR3 sequence: CSVDIKGNEKLFF. CDR3 sequence (DNA): TGCAGCGTTGATATTAAGGGGAATGAAAAACTGTTTTTT.

This clonotype has ten or more counts. The CDR3 sequence: CASSLDIRGLDSYEQYF. In DNA, the CDR3 is TGTGCCAGCAGCTTAGACATCAGGGGACTAGACTCCTACGAGCAGTACTTC. The rearrangement joins TRBV11-2 to TRBJ2-7; 8 nucleotides line up with TRBD2. The CDR3 covers 17 residues. Trimming at V came to 0 bases and at J to 0 bases, leaving 7 bases not matched to a gene. Germline loops: CDR1 SGHAT, CDR2 FQNNGV.

V is TRBV9 and J is TRBJ1-1, with D perhaps TRBD1 (6 bases). The CDR3 sequence is 14 residues long. Looked up from germline, CDR1 is SGDLS and CDR2 is YYNGEE. Between the trimmed V and J ends, which lost 4 bases and 1 base, there was a span of 11 bases. The CDR3 bases are TGTGCCAGCAGCATGTGGGACACGAACACTGAAGCTTTCTTT. Translated: CASSMWDTNTEAFF.

In this sample, this clonotype turned up a few times. The CDR3 bases are TGTGCCAGTAGTATTCCGGGACTAGGTTCCGGGAGAAGTTATAGCAATGAGCAGTTCTTC. This codes for CASSIPGLGSGRSYSNEQFF. This chain links TRBV19 with TRBJ2-1; 8 nucleotides align to TRBD2. V shed 3 bases, J shed 6 bases, and the junction held 22 bases outside the gene matches. CDR3 length equals 20 residues. Germline V gene data show CDR1 as LNHDA and CDR2 as SQIVND (reference sequence).

Many counts were recorded for this clonotype. V is TRBV7-9 and J is TRBJ2-5; 7 bases are shared with TRBD1. CDR1 and CDR2 from the germline V gene are SEHNR and FQNEAQ (reference sequence). The CDR3 totals 15 residues. J was trimmed by 2 bases and V by 4 bases; bases with no gene match: 7. CDR3 loop: CASSSGQRIQETQYF. CDR3 nucleotides: TGTGCCAGCAGCTCGGGACAGCGAATTCAAGAGACCCAGTACTTC.

A note on this clonotype: A much larger clone is a single base away; this may be a read error. Since the CDR3 does not end with the conserved phenylalanine or tryptophan, this likely comes from a read error. V gene TRBV28 combines with J gene TRBJ1-2; possible D gene TRBD1, 6 bases. In germline, CDR1 is MDHEN, CDR2 SYDVKM. The CDR3 extends over 18 amino acids. V was trimmed by 6 bases and J by 1 base, leaving 24 bases between them. The chain's CDR3 is CASSSFLGREGDNYGYTS. The CDR3 DNA follows: TGTGCCAGCAGCTCTTTCCTTGGCAGGGAGGGGGATAACTATGGCTACACCTCC.

The gene calls are TRBV5-1 and TRBJ2-6; no definite D call. Germline-derived CDR1 and CDR2 are SGHRS and YFSETQ. V was shortened by 4 bases and J by 0 bases, with 14 bases between the two germline ends. This CDR3 has 17 residues. The CDR3 bases are TGCGCCAGCAGCCAAGACCTGTCGGGCTCTGGGGCCAACGTCCTGACTTTC. Protein sequence: CASSQDLSGSGANVLTF.

The chain employs TRBV20-1 and TRBJ2-7; 8 bases fit TRBD1. Germline CDR1 and CDR2: DFQATT and SNEGSKA (reference sequence). This CDR3 is 16 amino acids long. The ends lost 1 base at V and 2 bases at J; junction bases unmatched: 10. The CDR3 loop reads CSARAQRQGTTYEQYF. Written as DNA, the CDR3 is TGCAGTGCTAGAGCCCAAAGACAGGGGACCACCTACGAGCAGTACTTC.

The gene calls are TRBV5-1 and TRBJ1-1; weak D call: TRBD1 (6 bases). This CDR3 region has 13 residues. Per germline, CDR1 SGHRS and CDR2 YFSETQ. V lost 2 bases to trimming and J lost 10 bases, with 15 bases between them. The CDR3 sequence: CASSFQGLLPAFF. The CDR3 DNA is TGCGCCAGCAGCTTTCAGGGGCTGCTGCCAGCTTTCTTT. Full variable domain (outside the CDR3, taken from reference TRBV5-1 and TRBJ1-1): KAGVTQTPRYLIKTRGQQVTLSCSPISGHRSVSWYQQTPGQGLQFLFEYFSETQRNKGNFPGRFSGRQFSNSRSEMNVSTLELGDSALYLCASSFQGLLPAFFGQGTRLTVV.

This clonotype has a count of ten or more. The chain links TRBV28 to TRBJ2-5; D ambiguous. The CDR3 length is 14 residues. CDR1 is MDHEN, CDR2 SYDVKM, per germline. Deletions cut 3 bases from V and 1 base from J, with 9 bases between. The CDR3 sequence: CASSFSSGQETQYF. CDR3 coding DNA: TGTGCCAGCAGTTTTTCTAGTGGCCAAGAGACCCAGTACTTC.